The source of this T cell receptor beta chain is a study of beta chain features in type 1 diabetes. Study results and limitations: TCRB CDR3s from Type 1 diabetes patients were moderately but significantly shorter in all four CD4+ subsets. No resolution was reached here on whether HLA type influences TCRB rearrangement. Junctions at VDJ sites from type 1 diabetes patients had fewer insertions and more deletions.

As every portion of the isolated RNA was reverse transcribed, the sequencing read expressed TCRB transcripts. The read count averaged roughly 4 million across naive, central memory and regulatory T cell samples. The repertoire was sequenced with immunoSEQ multiplex PCR; TCRdb's copy has only in-frame clones and lacks some. The sample contains a few hundred thousand clones, about 15% of which appear only once. This clone was found a few times. The antigen is unknown. The clonotype originates from a man aged 25 to 45 with type 1 diabetes. The sequenced sample consisted of naive CD4+ T cells from blood.

The CDR3 spells CASSSGQGRYEQYF. The DNA for the CDR3 is TGTGCCAGCAGCTCCGGACAGGGGCGGTACGAGCAGTACTTC. The chain employs TRBV5-5 and TRBJ2-7; 9 nucleotides agree with TRBD1. Germline loops: CDR1 SGHKS, CDR2 YYEKEE (reference sequence). The CDR3 extends over 14 amino acids. V lost 3 bases and J lost 4; bases outside the gene matches: 5. Drawing the rest from reference TRBV5-5 and TRBJ2-7, the complete variable domain is DAGVTQSPTHLIKTRGQQVTLRCSPISGHKSVSWYQQVLGQGPQFIFQYYEKEERGRGNFPDRFSARQFPNYSSELNVNALLLGDSALYLCASSSGQGRYEQYFGPGTRLTVT.